Reported below is one T cell receptor beta chain. What it recognizes is unknown. This entry comes from a study of molecular identifiers for immune sequencing clone quantification. The authors built bulk TCR libraries by previously described methods with listed TCR primers. A single record per CDR3 protein comes from TCRdb applying MiXCR to the PCR reads. The sample contains about 320,000 distinct CDR3 sequences, about 20% of which appear only once. CDR3 length equals 18 residues. Germline lookup yields CDR1 DFQATT and CDR2 SNEGSKA (reference sequence). V shed 3 bases and J shed 6 bases, with 24 bases lying between them. Findings and limits, study-wide: It was shown that clones above 20 RNA copies held over 99% of effector molecules, but under 1% in naive cells.

Sequenced material: naive CD8+ T cells from blood, with Jurkat cell RNA spiked in. The sample's subset: FACS-sorted CD8+CD4-CCR7+CD45RA+ naive T cells. This TCR was recovered from a human donor in good health. Some libraries in this study had Jurkat cell RNA spiked in. V gene TRBV20-1 combines with J gene TRBJ2-6; D tentatively reads TRBD1 or TRBD2 (5 bases each). In nucleotides, the CDR3 is TGCAGTGCTAGGAAACCATCCGAACGGGACCGACAGGCCAACGTCCTGACTTTC. This translates into CSARKPSERDRQANVLTF.